The 29 T cell receptor beta chains below all came from one sample that was sequenced in a study of cytomegalovirus exposure and HLA in healthy donors (dated by TCRdb to the late 2010s). Receptor libraries were prepared by the immunoSEQ multiplex PCR assay. A mixture of 60 forward primers for TCR Vbeta segments and 13 reverse primers for TCR Jbeta segments was used in the multiplex PCR. TCRdb retrieved this table from immuneACCESS and kept in-frame rearrangements only. Not all clones are present; in checked studies, unresolved V genes account for under half, and no reason is known for the remainder. This sample lists a few hundred thousand clones; around 66% were detected once. The ten largest clones take up around 2% of the sample. The specimen was PBMCs. All receptors derive from a female donor in good health and CMV-seronegative.

This chain links TRBV30 with TRBJ2-5; no definite D call. The CDR3 covers 14 residues. Germline CDR1 reads GTSNPN; CDR2 reads SVGIG (reference sequence). V was cut by 3 bases and J by 2 bases, with 13 bases left in between. CDR3 in DNA: TGTGCCTGGAGCCGAGGAGCGATTCAAGAGACCCAGTACTTC. It codes for CAWSRGAIQETQYF.

V usage is TRBV2 and J usage is TRBJ1-1; 8 nucleotides agree with TRBD1. The CDR3 loop spans 16 amino acids. With V trimmed by 1 base and J by 10 bases, 14 bases remained unmatched. Germline V gene sequence: CDR1 SNHLY, CDR2 FYNNEI. CDR3: CASSEVGAGGLSSAFF. The DNA of the CDR3 is TGTGCCAGCAGTGAAGTCGGGGCAGGGGGCCTTAGTTCAGCTTTCTTT.

This clone was found a few times. The chain employs TRBV7-9 and TRBJ2-5, with a tentative D call TRBD2 (5 bases). CDR3 length: 13 residues. Germline V gene sequence: CDR1 SEHNR, CDR2 FQNEAQ (reference sequence). V lost 5 bases to trimming and J lost 1 base, with 8 bases between them. The CDR3 is CASSEDSQETQYF. The CDR3 DNA is TGTGCCAGCAGCGAGGACTCCCAAGAGACCCAGTACTTC.

The gene calls are TRBV7-8 and TRBJ1-5; D uncertain. The V gene lost 0 bases and the J gene lost 5 bases, with 8 bases spanning the gap. Per the germline V gene, CDR1 is SGHVS and CDR2 is FQNEAQ. The CDR3 runs to 14 residues. CDR3 residues: CASSLAPQDQPQHF. CDR3 DNA: TGTGCCAGCAGCTTAGCGCCTCAGGATCAGCCCCAGCATTTT.

V gene TRBV2 combines with J gene TRBJ2-7; 13 bases are a match to TRBD2. Germline CDR1 reads SNHLY; CDR2 reads FYNNEI. The CDR3 spans 15 residues. J was trimmed by 1 base and V by 6 bases; bases with no gene match: 3. The CDR3: CASRGTSGTSYEQYF. In DNA form, the CDR3 reads TGTGCCAGCAGGGGGACTAGCGGGACGTCCTACGAGCAGTACTTC.

The chain has TRBV6-6 and TRBJ2-7; 9 positions match TRBD2. The CDR3 is 15 amino acids. Germline CDR1 and CDR2: MNHNY and SVGAGI (reference sequence). Unmatched junction bases numbered 7, after V lost 0 bases and J lost 7 bases. The CDR3 here is CASSYSGTSRLEQYF. The DNA for the CDR3 is TGTGCCAGCAGTTACTCCGGGACTAGCCGTCTGGAGCAGTACTTC.

The chain joins TRBV7-7 to TRBJ2-5; 10 bases align to TRBD1. Unmatched junction bases numbered 5, after V lost 3 bases and J lost 4 bases. The CDR3 has 15 residues. From germline, CDR1 is SSHAT and CDR2 FNYEAQ (reference sequence). The CDR3: CASSLTGTGAETQYF. DNA of the CDR3: TGTGCCAGCAGCTTGACCGGGACAGGGGCAGAGACCCAGTACTTC. Combining the CDR3 with reference TRBV7-7 and TRBJ2-5 gives the whole variable domain GAGVSQSPRYKVTKRGQDVTLRCDPISSHATLYWYQQALGQGPEFLTYFNYEAQPDKSGLPSDRFSAERPEGSISTLTIQRTEQRDSAMYRCASSLTGTGAETQYFGPGTRLLVL.

The chain is built from TRBV15 and TRBJ2-5; D possibly corresponds to TRBD1 (6 bases). Germline V lookup: CDR1 LNHNV, CDR2 YYDKDF (reference sequence). The CDR3 consists of 13 residues. Between the trimmed V and J ends, which lost 2 bases and 5 bases, there was a span of 9 bases. CDR3 sequence: CATSRSGGETQYF. The DNA for the CDR3 is TGTGCCACCAGCAGATCTGGGGGCGAGACCCAGTACTTC.

This chain connects TRBV2 to TRBJ2-7; D is unclear. The CDR3 spans 13 residues. Trimming removed 6 bases at V and 6 bases at J, with 15 bases between. CDR1 SNHLY and CDR2 FYNNEI come from the germline V gene. This CDR3 reads CASSPPPRSEQYF. In DNA form, the CDR3 reads TGTGCCAGCAGCCCGCCGCCCCGGTCCGAGCAGTACTTC. The whole variable domain, remainder taken from reference TRBV2 and TRBJ2-7, is EPEVTQTPSHQVTQMGQEVILRCVPISNHLYFYWYRQILGQKVEFLVSFYNNEISEKSEIFDDQFSVERPDGSNFTLKIRSTKLEDSAMYFCASSPPPRSEQYFGPGTRLTVT.

The chain recombines TRBV6-1 with TRBJ2-7; tentative D call: TRBD1 (6 bases). With 7 bases removed from V and 2 bases from J, the gap between germline ends came to 12 bases. The CDR3 consists of 13 residues. Per germline, CDR1 MNHNS and CDR2 SASEGT. The CDR3 DNA reads as TGTGCCAGCACTGGACAGACAGCCTACGAGCAGTACTTC. Encoded protein: CASTGQTAYEQYF.

The rearrangement links TRBV5-1 to TRBJ2-3, with 14 nucleotides matching TRBD2. This CDR3 is built from 16 residues. V shed 1 base, J shed 5 bases, and the junction held 3 bases outside the gene matches. The germline CDR1 and CDR2 sequences are SGHRS and YFSETQ. The CDR3 is CASSLTGLAGGDTQYF. The DNA for the CDR3 is TGCGCCAGCAGCTTGACTGGACTAGCGGGAGGAGATACGCAGTATTTT.

The chain has TRBV6-1 and TRBJ1-5, with D uncertain. This CDR3 comprises 14 residues. The ends were cut back, 0 bases at V and 10 bases at J, with 13 bases in the middle. CDR1 and CDR2 (germline): MNHNS, SASEGT. The CDR3 sequence: CASSEAAGAVPQHF. The CDR3 DNA is TGTGCCAGCAGTGAAGCCGCGGGCGCGGTTCCCCAGCATTTT.

The V call is TRBV7-2, the J call TRBJ2-3; no clear D gene. Trimming took 7 bases from V and 5 from J, leaving 10 bases between them. This CDR3 spans 12 amino acids. In germline, CDR1 is SGHTA, CDR2 FQGNSA. CDR3 in amino acids: CASNERVDTQYF. Written as DNA, the CDR3 is TGTGCCAGCAACGAACGGGTAGATACGCAGTATTTT.

The chain uses TRBV5-6 and TRBJ2-1; D may be TRBD1 (6 bases). The germline CDR1 and CDR2 sequences are SGHDT and YYEEEE. Trimming removed 3 bases from V and 9 bases from J, with 7 bases in between. The CDR3 has 11 residues. CDR3 DNA: TGTGCCAGCAGCTGGGGGCCTGAGCAGTTCTTC. It specifies CASSWGPEQFF.

The chain couples TRBV7-9 to TRBJ2-7; the D is unclear. Looked up from germline, CDR1 is SEHNR and CDR2 is FQNEAQ (reference sequence). The V and J ends lost 3 bases and 2 bases respectively, with 2 bases between them. The CDR3 contains 11 residues. The CDR3 spells CASSFTYEQYF. The CDR3 DNA reads as TGTGCCAGCAGCTTTACCTACGAGCAGTACTTC.

The chain links TRBV7-7 to TRBJ1-1, with a possible D match to TRBD1 (5 bases). CDR3 length equals 12 residues. CDR1 and CDR2 from the germline V gene are SSHAT and FNYEAQ (reference sequence). Written as DNA, the CDR3 is TGTGCGGTCAGGGTTTCGAACACTGAAGCTTTCTTT. Translated, it gives CAVRVSNTEAFF.

This clone came up a few times. The chain carries TRBV11-1 and TRBJ2-2, with 7 bases that match TRBD1. Germline-derived CDR1 and CDR2 are SGHAT and FQDESV (reference sequence). The CDR3 contains 15 residues. The V segment lost 2 bases and the J segment 4 bases; nucleotides outside the gene matches: 4. CDR3 loop: CASSLTGASTGELFF. CDR3 nucleotide sequence: TGTGCCAGCAGCTTAACAGGGGCTAGCACCGGGGAGCTGTTTTTT.

The chain joins TRBV7-6 to TRBJ2-1; the match to TRBD2 covers 15 bases. The CDR3 has 17 amino acids. Germline V gene data show CDR1 as SGHVS and CDR2 as FNYEAQ. V shed 0 bases, J shed 7 bases, and the junction held 4 bases outside the gene matches. CDR3 DNA sequence: TGTGCCAGCAGCTTAGCCGAGGGGACTAGCGGGAGGAATGAGCAGTTCTTC. As protein: CASSLAEGTSGRNEQFF.

The genes are TRBV7-8 and TRBJ2-5, with D possibly TRBD2 on 6 matching bases. This CDR3 region has 13 residues. Germline V lookup: CDR1 SGHVS, CDR2 FQNEAQ. Trimming removed 5 bases from V and 5 bases from J, with 12 bases in between. As DNA, the CDR3 is TGTGCCAGCAGCCCACTAGCATTGGAGACCCAGTACTTC. Translation: CASSPLALETQYF. The full variable domain, completed using reference TRBV7-8 and TRBJ2-5, is GAGVSQSPRYKVAKRGQDVALRCDPISGHVSLFWYQQALGQGPEFLTYFQNEAQLDKSGLPSDRFFAERPEGSVSTLKIQRTQQEDSAVYLCASSPLALETQYFGPGTRLLVL.

V gene TRBV6-1 combines with J gene TRBJ2-7; possible D gene TRBD1, 6 bases. The CDR3 is 15 amino acids. The V gene lost 2 bases and the J gene lost 7 bases, with 18 bases spanning the gap. Germline loops: CDR1 MNHNS, CDR2 SASEGT. The DNA of the CDR3 is TGTGCCAGCAGTGAAAGGGGGAGTAGGGTAGGGGAGCAGTACTTC. Protein sequence: CASSERGSRVGEQYF.

The chain couples TRBV5-1 to TRBJ2-1; the match to TRBD2 covers 8 bases. Germline-derived CDR1 and CDR2 are SGHRS and YFSETQ. V shed 0 bases and J 6 bases; nucleotides not matched to a gene: 8. CDR3 length equals 16 residues. The CDR3 bases are TGCGCCAGCAGCTTGGTGGGGGGACTAGTAGGCAATGAGCAGTTCTTC. Protein product: CASSLVGGLVGNEQFF.

This clone was detected once. The chain employs TRBV19 and TRBJ2-1; 9 bases line up with TRBD1. V lost 7 bases to trimming and J lost 6 bases; unmatched junction nucleotides: 7. The CDR3 spans 14 residues. Germline CDR1 reads LNHDA; CDR2 reads SQIVND (reference sequence). The CDR3 DNA reads TGTGCCAGTAATGGACAGGGGAGTATCAATGAGCAGTTCTTC. This gives the protein CASNGQGSINEQFF.

This clone was detected once. The gene calls are TRBV6-1 and TRBJ2-7, with D possibly matching TRBD1 (6 bases). Trimming removed 9 bases from V and 5 bases from J, with 11 bases in between. Per germline, CDR1 MNHNS and CDR2 SASEGT. The CDR3 runs 11 residues. CDR3 region: CASNRVDEQYF. The DNA of the CDR3 is TGTGCCAGTAACAGGGTCGACGAGCAGTACTTC.

The chain links TRBV5-1 to TRBJ2-5, with D possibly being TRBD2 (6 bases). This CDR3 is built from 15 residues. V lost 0 bases to trimming and J lost 5 bases, with 14 bases between them. From germline, CDR1 is SGHRS and CDR2 YFSETQ. Here the CDR3 reads CASSLASAGGETQYF. The CDR3 coding sequence is TGCGCCAGCAGCTTGGCCTCAGCGGGCGGGGAGACCCAGTACTTC.

The J gene is TRBJ1-2, the V gene TRBV10-2; D might be TRBD1 (6 bases). This CDR3 has 13 residues. Trimming pared 8 bases from V and 4 bases from J, leaving 14 bases between. Germline V lookup: CDR1 WSHSY, CDR2 SAAADI. The CDR3 reads CASGTGSVYGYTF. As DNA, the CDR3 is TGCGCCAGCGGAACAGGGTCTGTCTATGGCTACACCTTC.

A word on this clone: An end of the junction differs from the germline gene, which may be a read error. The V call is TRBV5-1, the J call TRBJ2-7; 7 bases are shared with TRBD1. The V gene's germline CDR1 is SGHRS and CDR2 YFSETQ. This CDR3 region has 14 residues. The CDR3, as DNA: TGCGCCAACAGCTTGGTAGGGGGCGGTTACGAGCAGTACTTC. Translating it yields CANSLVGGGYEQYF.

This chain joins TRBV27 and TRBJ2-1, with a tentative D call TRBD2 (5 bases). V was pared by 0 bases and J by 5 bases, with 17 bases between. The CDR3 runs to 17 residues. Germline CDR1 MNHEY, CDR2 SMNVEV (reference sequence). This chain's CDR3 is CASSLSIGNLPHNEQFF. The CDR3 region has the DNA TGTGCCAGCAGTTTATCGATCGGGAACCTACCCCACAATGAGCAGTTCTTC.

Only a few counts were recorded for this clone. The CDR3 sequence is CAISEGGGAEQPQHF. The CDR3 region has the DNA TGTGCCATCAGTGAGGGGGGGGGCGCAGAACAGCCCCAGCATTTT. The chain recombines TRBV10-3 with TRBJ1-5; D may be TRBD1 (6 bases). This CDR3 is built from 15 residues. Germline assignment: CDR1 ENHRY and CDR2 SYGVKD. V was cut by 2 bases and J by 7 bases, with 15 bases left in between.

J is TRBJ2-3 and V is TRBV27; 7 nucleotides align to TRBD1. The CDR3 totals 15 residues. CDR1 is MNHEY and CDR2 is SMNVEV in the germline V gene (reference sequence). Losses at the gene ends were 5 bases for V and 0 bases for J; bases not matched to a gene: 5. The CDR3, as DNA: TGTGCCAGCAGTGATACAGGGGTTAGCACAGATACGCAGTATTTT. This codes for CASSDTGVSTDTQYF.